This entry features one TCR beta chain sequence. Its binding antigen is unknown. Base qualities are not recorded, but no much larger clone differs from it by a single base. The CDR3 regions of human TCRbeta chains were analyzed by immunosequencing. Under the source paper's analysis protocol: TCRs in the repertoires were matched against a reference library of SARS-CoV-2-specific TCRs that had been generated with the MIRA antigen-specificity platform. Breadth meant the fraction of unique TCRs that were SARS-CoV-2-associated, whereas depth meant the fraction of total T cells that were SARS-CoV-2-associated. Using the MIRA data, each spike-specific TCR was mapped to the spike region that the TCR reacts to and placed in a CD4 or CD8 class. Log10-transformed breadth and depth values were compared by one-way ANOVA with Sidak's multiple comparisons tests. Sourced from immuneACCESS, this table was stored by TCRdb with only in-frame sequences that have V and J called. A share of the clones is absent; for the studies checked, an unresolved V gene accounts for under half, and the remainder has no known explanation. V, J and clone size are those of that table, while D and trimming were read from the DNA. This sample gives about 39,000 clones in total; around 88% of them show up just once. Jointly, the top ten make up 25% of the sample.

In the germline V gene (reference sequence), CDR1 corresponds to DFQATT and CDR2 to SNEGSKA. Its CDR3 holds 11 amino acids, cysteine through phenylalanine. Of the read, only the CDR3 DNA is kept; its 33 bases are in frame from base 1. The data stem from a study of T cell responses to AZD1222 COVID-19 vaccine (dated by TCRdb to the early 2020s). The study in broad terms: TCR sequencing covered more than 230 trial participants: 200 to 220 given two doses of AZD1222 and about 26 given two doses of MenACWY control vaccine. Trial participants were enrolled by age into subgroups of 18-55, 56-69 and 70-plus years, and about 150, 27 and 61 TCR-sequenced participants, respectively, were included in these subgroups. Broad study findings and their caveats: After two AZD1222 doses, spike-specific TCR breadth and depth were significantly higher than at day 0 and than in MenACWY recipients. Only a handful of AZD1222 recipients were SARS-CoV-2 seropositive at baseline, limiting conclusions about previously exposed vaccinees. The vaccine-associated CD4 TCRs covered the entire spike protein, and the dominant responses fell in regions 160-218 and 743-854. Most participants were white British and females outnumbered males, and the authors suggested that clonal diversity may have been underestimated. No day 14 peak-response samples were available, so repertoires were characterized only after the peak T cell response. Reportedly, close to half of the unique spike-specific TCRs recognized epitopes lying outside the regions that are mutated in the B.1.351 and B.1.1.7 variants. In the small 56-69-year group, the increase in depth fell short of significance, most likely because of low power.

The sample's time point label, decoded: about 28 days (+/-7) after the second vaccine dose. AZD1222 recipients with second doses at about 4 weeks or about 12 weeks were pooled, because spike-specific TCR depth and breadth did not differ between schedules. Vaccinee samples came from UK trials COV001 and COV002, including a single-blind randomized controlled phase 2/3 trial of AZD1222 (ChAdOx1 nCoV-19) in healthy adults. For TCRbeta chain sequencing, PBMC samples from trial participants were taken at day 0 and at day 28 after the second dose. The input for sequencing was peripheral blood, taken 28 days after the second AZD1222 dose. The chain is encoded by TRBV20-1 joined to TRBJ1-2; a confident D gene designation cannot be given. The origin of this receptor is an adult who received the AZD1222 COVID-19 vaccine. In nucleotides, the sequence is TGCAGCGGGAATCGGGAGAATGGCTACACCTTC. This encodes CSGNRENGYTF.